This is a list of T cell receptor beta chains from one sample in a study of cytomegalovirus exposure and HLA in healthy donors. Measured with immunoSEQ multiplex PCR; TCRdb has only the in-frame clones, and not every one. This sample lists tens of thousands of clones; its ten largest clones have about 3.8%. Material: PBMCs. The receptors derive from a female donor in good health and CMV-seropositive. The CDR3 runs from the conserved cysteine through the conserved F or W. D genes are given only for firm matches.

TGTGCCAGCAGCTTGGGAGGGACTCCCGGAGGCGAAAAACTGTTTTTT	CASSLGGTPGGEKLFF	NA	TRBV5-4	TRBJ1-4
TGCAGCGTTGGAAGGGGGGAGACCCAGTACTTC	CSVGRGETQYF	NA	TRBV29-1	TRBJ2-5
TGCGCCAGCAGCTTGGGGTCGGGCACTGAAGCTTTCTTT	CASSLGSGTEAFF	NA	TRBV5-1	TRBJ1-1
TGTGCCAGCAGCTCCAGGACTAGCGGGAATGGGGAGCTGTTTTTT	CASSSRTSGNGELFF	TRBD2	TRBV9	TRBJ2-2
TGTGCCAGCAGCCCCAGACTAGCGGGTTTCTTCTTC	CASSPRLAGFFF	TRBD2	TRBV2	TRBJ2-7
TGTGCCAGCAGCCAATCTAGCGGGAGCTACGAGCAGTACTTC	CASSQSSGSYEQYF	TRBD2	TRBV4-2	TRBJ2-7
TGCGCCAGCAGCCCCCACCCGGGACAGGAGGCGGGAGGGACTGAAGCTTTCTTT	CASSPHPGQEAGGTEAFF	TRBD1	TRBV5-1	TRBJ1-1
TGTGCCAGCAGTTACGGGACTAGCGGAAACAATGAGCAGTTCTTC	CASSYGTSGNNEQFF	TRBD2	TRBV6-5	TRBJ2-1
TGCGCCAGCAGCCAAGATCTCGACAGGGACTATGGCTACACCTTC	CASSQDLDRDYGYTF	TRBD1	TRBV4-3	TRBJ1-2
TGTGCCAGCAGCCGAACGACAGGGGGCGCCAACGAGCAGTACTTC	CASSRTTGGANEQYF	TRBD1	TRBV14	TRBJ2-7
TGTGCCAGCAGGCCAGGGGACTATGGCTACACCTTC	CASRPGDYGYTF	NA	TRBV28	TRBJ1-2
TGCGCCAGCAGCCGCTCGGGGGGACAGGGGGTAACTGAAGCTTTCTTT	CASSRSGGQGVTEAFF	TRBD1	TRBV5-1	TRBJ1-1
TGTGCCAGCAGCCAAGATCAGGGATACGAGCAGTACTTC	CASSQDQGYEQYF	NA	TRBV14	TRBJ2-7
TGCGCCAGCAGCTTGTACAGCGGGTCCTTAGAAGCCGGGGAGCTGTTTTTT	CASSLYSGSLEAGELFF	NA	TRBV5-1	TRBJ2-2
TGCGCCAGCAGCCCCGTCGACATACACGTTCAAGAGACCCAGTACTTC	CASSPVDIHVQETQYF	NA	TRBV5-1	TRBJ2-5
TGTGCCAGCAGCTTCGGGGGGGCCTACGAGCAGTACTTC	CASSFGGAYEQYF	TRBD2	TRBV5-6	TRBJ2-7
TGTGCCAGCAGCGCCCAATCAAGGCTAGCGGGGACCGGGGAGCTGTTTTTT	CASSAQSRLAGTGELFF	TRBD2	TRBV9	TRBJ2-2
TGTGCCAGTAGTATAACGGAAAGGGGTGGCTACACCTTC	CASSITERGGYTF	NA	TRBV19	TRBJ1-2
TGTGCCAGCAAGGGACAGGATAATTCACCCCTCCACTTT	CASKGQDNSPLHF	TRBD1	TRBV6-5	TRBJ1-6
TGCAGCGTTGAAAGGGACAGGGGCTATGGCTACACCTTC	CSVERDRGYGYTF	TRBD1	TRBV29-1	TRBJ1-2
TGTGCCAGCAGTAGCCAAAACATTCAGTACTTC	CASSSQNIQYF	NA	TRBV28	TRBJ2-4
TGTGCCAGCAGCCCCCGGACTAGCTACAATGAGCAGTTCTTC	CASSPRTSYNEQFF	TRBD2	TRBV6-5	TRBJ2-1
TGTGCCAGCAGCGGGACAGGGGGCTACGAGCAGTACTTC	CASSGTGGYEQYF	TRBD1	TRBV9	TRBJ2-7
TGTGCCAGCAGTGATTCCGGGACAGCCGCCTACGAGCAGTACTTC	CASSDSGTAAYEQYF	TRBD1	TRBV25-1	TRBJ2-7
TGTGCCAGCAGCCCACAGACAGCTTTGAACACTGAAGCTTTCTTT	CASSPQTALNTEAFF	NA	TRBV5-5	TRBJ1-1
TGTGCCAGCAGTCTGACTAGCGAGCCCTACAATGAGCAGTTCTTC	CASSLTSEPYNEQFF	TRBD2	TRBV27	TRBJ2-1
TGTGCCAGCAGCCAAGATGGGACTAACACAGATACGCAGTATTTT	CASSQDGTNTDTQYF	TRBD2	TRBV4-2	TRBJ2-3
TGTGCCAGCAGCGTGCGGGGTGCTCAGTACTTC	CASSVRGAQYF	NA	TRBV9	TRBJ2-4
TGCAGCGTTCGTGGACACAGCAGCCCCTACGAGCAGTACTTC	CSVRGHSSPYEQYF	NA	TRBV29-1	TRBJ2-7
TGTGCCAGCAGCAAAAGGGGGACAACTAATGAAAAACTGTTTTTT	CASSKRGTTNEKLFF	NA	TRBV9	TRBJ1-4
TGCGCCAGCAGCCAAGATCGCAACAGCCCCTACGAGCAGTACTTC	CASSQDRNSPYEQYF	NA	TRBV4-1	TRBJ2-7
TGTGCCAGTAGTATGGGAACAGGGGGGGACTATGGCTACACCTTC	CASSMGTGGDYGYTF	TRBD1	TRBV19	TRBJ1-2
TGTGCCAGCAGCGTACATGCGGCGGACACTGAAGCTTTCTTT	CASSVHAADTEAFF	NA	TRBV9	TRBJ1-1
TGTGCCAGCTCATCAGATGAGACCCAGTACTTC	CASSSDETQYF	NA	TRBV18	TRBJ2-5
TGCAGCTCCCTATCGGGACAGGGACTCGCCTACGAGCAGTACTTC	CSSLSGQGLAYEQYF	TRBD1	TRBV29-1	TRBJ2-7
TGTGCCAGCAGTGACCGCTGGACTAGCGGATCCTACGAGCAGTACTTC	CASSDRWTSGSYEQYF	TRBD2	TRBV6-1	TRBJ2-7
TGCAGCGCCAAAAGACAGGGGGCGGTCTATGGCTACACCTTC	CSAKRQGAVYGYTF	TRBD1	TRBV29-1	TRBJ1-2
TGCGCCAGCAGCTTTGGGCAGGGCAGCTACAATGAGCAGTTCTTC	CASSFGQGSYNEQFF	NA	TRBV5-1	TRBJ2-1
TGTGCCAGCAGTCTAATTTCAAGAGGCCTCTATGGCTACACCTTC	CASSLISRGLYGYTF	NA	TRBV6-5	TRBJ1-2
TGTGCCAGCCCTAACTACAATGAGCAGTTCTTC	CASPNYNEQFF	NA	TRBV2	TRBJ2-1
TGCGCCAGCAGCTTGGCCCTAGCGGGGGGCCACACCGGGGAGCTGTTTTTT	CASSLALAGGHTGELFF	TRBD2	TRBV5-1	TRBJ2-2
TGTGCCAGCAGCCAAGGGACAGGGGAGGCAGGTCCCTACGAGCAGTACTTC	CASSQGTGEAGPYEQYF	TRBD1	TRBV28	TRBJ2-7
TGCGCCAGCAGCCCCCGGGACAGGGCGGGCAATCAGCCCCAGCATTTT	CASSPRDRAGNQPQHF	TRBD1	TRBV4-1	TRBJ1-5
TGTGCCAGCAGTGACTTCGGCAGGAACTATGGCTACACCTTC	CASSDFGRNYGYTF	NA	TRBV6-1	TRBJ1-2
TGTGCCAGCTCGCAAGGGAGGGGTACAGATACGCAGTATTTT	CASSQGRGTDTQYF	TRBD2	TRBV18	TRBJ2-3
TGTGCCAGCAGTTATGGAACTAGCGGGAGTGCGTCCCAGTACTTC	CASSYGTSGSASQYF	TRBD2	TRBV6-5	TRBJ2-5
TGCGCCAGCAGCTTTGGAGAAGTAGCGGGAGTAAAAACCGGGGAGCTGTTTTTT	CASSFGEVAGVKTGELFF	TRBD2	TRBV5-1	TRBJ2-2
TGCGCCAGCAGAGAGGGGGCGATTTATGGCTACACCTTC	CASREGAIYGYTF	TRBD1	TRBV5-1	TRBJ1-2
TGTGCTAGCAGCTTAGCTAGCGGACCCTACGAGCAGTACTTC	CASSLASGPYEQYF	TRBD2	TRBV7-7	TRBJ2-7
TGTGCCAGCAGACTGGGGGGGGCCTACGAGCAGTACTTC	CASRLGGAYEQYF	TRBD2	TRBV6-5	TRBJ2-7
TGCGCCAGCAGCCAAGTGAGCGGGGGGCAAGAGACCCAGTACTTC	CASSQVSGGQETQYF	TRBD2	TRBV4-3	TRBJ2-5
TGTGCCAGCAGCACAGGGACAGGGGGGGAGTATAATTCACCCCTCCACTTT	CASSTGTGGEYNSPLHF	TRBD1	TRBV7-9	TRBJ1-6